Following are 21 T cell receptor beta chains from one sample sequenced in a study of beta chain features in type 1 diabetes. Study findings and constraints: Shortening that was moderate but significant affected the TCRB CDR3s of Type 1 diabetes patients in all four CD4+ subsets.

Reverse transcription of all isolated RNA meant that expressed TCRB transcripts were sequenced. Assay used: immunoSEQ multiplex PCR; TCRdb lists only in-frame clones, some missing. The data contain about 700,000 clones, about an eighth of them singletons. The antigens for these receptors are not known. Specimen: naive CD4+ T cells from blood. Receptors originate from a man younger than 30 with type 1 diabetes.

The gene calls are TRBV5-1 and TRBJ2-1; D gene unclear. V was shortened by 0 bases and J by 2 bases, with 6 bases between the two germline ends. This CDR3 comprises 14 residues. Per germline, CDR1 SGHRS and CDR2 YFSETQ. The CDR3 loop reads CASSLEYTYNEQFF. CDR3 bases: TGCGCCAGCAGCTTGGAGTATACCTACAATGAGCAGTTCTTC.

A few counts support this clone. The V and J genes are TRBV7-2 and TRBJ2-3; D ambiguous. There are 13 residues in the CDR3. CDR1 and CDR2 (germline): SGHTA, FQGNSA. V gave up 5 bases and J gave up 7 bases, with 13 bases separating them. CDR3 sequence reads: CASSPYVANTQYF. As DNA, the CDR3 is TGTGCCAGCAGCCCCTATGTGGCAAATACGCAGTATTTT.

This clone was seen only a few times. This rearrangement joins TRBV29-1 to TRBJ1-1; TRBD1 matches 8 bases. J was trimmed by 7 bases and V by 2 bases; bases with no gene match: 12. CDR1 is SQVTM, CDR2 ANQGSEA, per germline. The CDR3 runs 15 residues. CDR3 sequence (DNA): TGCAGCGTTGAACCCGCAGGGGGCGGTTGGAGTGAAGCTTTCTTT. It codes for CSVEPAGGGWSEAFF.

This clone was detected only a few times. The chain carries TRBV28 and TRBJ2-7; tentatively, D is TRBD1 or TRBD2 (6 bases each). This CDR3 contains 14 residues. Looked up from germline, CDR1 is MDHEN and CDR2 is SYDVKM. The V end was cut by 8 bases, the J end by 3 bases, with 17 bases between. The CDR3 DNA is TGTGCCAGCGTGGTGGGGGCCGGGGGCTACGAGCAGTACTTC. Translated: CASVVGAGGYEQYF.

This clone showed up just a few times. This chain joins TRBV7-2 and TRBJ2-3; D possibly matches TRBD1 or TRBD2 (5 bases each). CDR1 is SGHTA and CDR2 is FQGNSA in the germline V gene. The germline V and J ends were trimmed by 1 base and 9 bases, with 8 bases remaining between them. The CDR3 is made up of 12 amino acids. DNA for the CDR3: TGTGCCAGCAGCTTAGAGAGGGGAACGCAGTATTTT. This codes for CASSLERGTQYF.

The chain employs TRBV5-1 and TRBJ1-5; no clear D gene. Trimming shortened V by 0 bases and J by 7 bases, and 8 bases separated the two germline ends. This CDR3 comprises 13 residues. The germline gives CDR1 SGHRS, CDR2 YFSETQ. CDR3 sequence (DNA): TGCGCCAGCAGCTTGGGGCCAGAACAGCCCCAGCATTTT. Translated, it gives CASSLGPEQPQHF.

This clone appeared a few times. The V call is TRBV30, the J call TRBJ2-5, with a weak D call TRBD1 (5 bases). The germline gives CDR1 GTSNPN, CDR2 SVGIG (reference sequence). Trimming left V 5 bases short and J 5 bases short, with 15 bases between. The CDR3 runs to 13 residues. The CDR3 loop is CAWQGLARETQYF. Here the CDR3 DNA reads TGTGCCTGGCAGGGTTTGGCGAGGGAGACCCAGTACTTC.

This clone was found a few times. The CDR3 loop reads CASSLDFGGAVDTQYF. In DNA, the CDR3 is TGTGCCAGCAGCTTGGACTTCGGGGGGGCCGTGGATACGCAGTATTTT. The rearrangement links TRBV5-4 to TRBJ2-3; the match to TRBD2 covers 8 bases. V shed 0 bases and J 6 bases; nucleotides not matched to a gene: 9. Per germline, CDR1 SGHNT and CDR2 YYREEE (reference sequence). The CDR3 is made up of 16 amino acids.

The chain employs TRBV7-2 and TRBJ2-2, with a weak D call TRBD2 (6 bases). This CDR3 comprises 14 residues. The V gene's germline CDR1 is SGHTA and CDR2 FQGNSA. Trimming removed 0 bases at V and 7 bases at J, with 9 bases between. The CDR3 DNA reads as TGTGCCAGCAGCTTAGCGCGGGGTAACGGGGAGCTGTTTTTT. Residues: CASSLARGNGELFF.

This clone was seen only a few times. This sequence joins TRBV18 and TRBJ2-5, with D tentatively TRBD2 (5 bases). Deletions cut 4 bases from V and 3 bases from J, with 21 bases between. The CDR3 is made up of 17 amino acids. From germline, CDR1 is KGHSH and CDR2 LQKENI. This chain's CDR3 is CASSLGRPGNPKETQYF. The CDR3 DNA reads TGTGCCAGCTCACTCGGACGCCCGGGGAACCCAAAAGAGACCCAGTACTTC.

J is TRBJ1-1 and V is TRBV10-3; D might be TRBD1 (6 bases). Looked up from germline, CDR1 is ENHRY and CDR2 is SYGVKD. The V gene lost 7 bases and the J gene lost 1 base, with 10 bases spanning the gap. This CDR3 has 13 residues. CDR3 loop: CAITRTENTEAFF. The DNA for the CDR3 is TGTGCCATCACTAGGACAGAGAACACTGAAGCTTTCTTT.

The chain uses TRBV2 and TRBJ1-4, with D maybe TRBD1 (5 bases). Germline-derived CDR1 and CDR2 are SNHLY and FYNNEI. The CDR3 loop spans 14 amino acids. The germline V and J ends were trimmed by 11 bases and 3 bases, with 16 bases remaining between them. CDR3 bases: TGTGCCGCCAAAATGGGGGAGGCTAATGAAAAACTGTTTTTT. It translates to CAAKMGEANEKLFF.

This clone was counted only a few times. The chain carries TRBV9 and TRBJ1-5; no definite D call. The CDR3 contains 15 residues. Trimming removed 0 bases at V and 3 bases at J, with 10 bases between. The germline gives CDR1 SGDLS, CDR2 YYNGEE. Here the CDR3 reads CASSVEDALNQPQHF. The CDR3 nucleotides read TGTGCCAGCAGCGTAGAGGACGCGCTCAATCAGCCCCAGCATTTT.

This chain links TRBV2 with TRBJ1-6, with D possibly TRBD1 on 5 matching bases. The CDR3 is 16 residues long. V was clipped by 7 bases and J by 0 bases, with 13 bases between them. Germline-derived CDR1 and CDR2 are SNHLY and FYNNEI. The CDR3 is CASTQGGNSYNSPLHF. As DNA, the CDR3 is TGTGCCAGCACCCAGGGAGGTAACTCCTATAATTCACCCCTCCACTTT. Variable domain in full (rest from reference TRBV2 and TRBJ1-6): EPEVTQTPSHQVTQMGQEVILRCVPISNHLYFYWYRQILGQKVEFLVSFYNNEISEKSEIFDDQFSVERPDGSNFTLKIRSTKLEDSAMYFCASTQGGNSYNSPLHFGNGTRLTVT.

The chain links TRBV29-1 to TRBJ2-5, with a tentative D call TRBD2 (5 bases). Trimming left V 4 bases short and J 4 bases short, with 16 bases between. The CDR3 spans 14 residues. Germline CDR1 SQVTM, CDR2 ANQGSEA. The CDR3 loop is CSVGSTGVGETQYF. CDR3 DNA: TGCAGCGTTGGATCAACCGGGGTAGGAGAGACCCAGTACTTC. The entire variable domain, with the rest obtained from reference TRBV29-1 and TRBJ2-5, is as follows: SAVISQKPSRDICQRGTSLTIQCQVDSQVTMMFWYRQQPGQSLTLIATANQGSEATYESGFVIDKFPISRPNLTFSTLTVSNMSPEDSSIYLCSVGSTGVGETQYFGPGTRLLVL.

The chain couples TRBV2 to TRBJ1-4, with D unresolved. Germline CDR1 and CDR2: SNHLY and FYNNEI. The CDR3 has 14 residues. Trimming took 3 bases from V and 5 from J, leaving 10 bases between them. The CDR3 here is CASSDRTANEKLFF. CDR3 in DNA: TGTGCCAGCAGTGATCGGACGGCAAATGAAAAACTGTTTTTT.

The table lists this clone with a few counts. The genes are TRBV5-1 and TRBJ2-2; 8 nucleotides match TRBD1. The germline gives CDR1 SGHRS, CDR2 YFSETQ. The CDR3 loop spans 15 amino acids. V shed 1 base, J shed 5 bases, and the junction held 4 bases outside the gene matches. The CDR3 DNA reads as TGCGCCAGCAGCTTGTCAGGGGGCAGAACCGGGGAGCTGTTTTTT. It specifies CASSLSGGRTGELFF.

This clone was seen more than once but under ten times. This sequence joins TRBV10-3 and TRBJ2-4, with a tentative D call TRBD1 (5 bases). The CDR3 is 14 amino acids. The ends were cut back, 3 bases at V and 7 bases at J, with 13 bases in the middle. Germline-derived CDR1 and CDR2 are ENHRY and SYGVKD. The CDR3 loop reads CAISEGEPLNIQYF. As DNA, the CDR3 is TGTGCCATCAGTGAAGGGGAACCACTCAACATTCAGTACTTC.

Only a few counts were recorded for this clone. This chain connects TRBV30 to TRBJ2-1; 11 bases line up with TRBD2. Germline-derived CDR1 and CDR2 are GTSNPN and SVGIG (reference sequence). V lost 3 bases to trimming and J lost 6 bases; unmatched junction nucleotides: 7. The CDR3 extends over 15 amino acids. In DNA form, the CDR3 reads TGTGCCTGGAGGTCGGGTAGCGGGGGGGCCAATGAGCAGTTCTTC. Translated: CAWRSGSGGANEQFF.

The gene calls are TRBV7-8 and TRBJ1-6, with D possibly being TRBD1 (5 bases). CDR3 length: 17 residues. The V gene's germline CDR1 is SGHVS and CDR2 FQNEAQ. The V gene lost 0 bases and the J gene lost 3 bases, with 12 bases spanning the gap. The CDR3 DNA sequence: TGTGCCAGCAGCTTAGCGGGGGGACGGAGCTATAATTCACCCCTCCACTTT. Protein: CASSLAGGRSYNSPLHF.

The J gene is TRBJ2-3, the V gene TRBV25-1, with 11 bases identical to TRBD2. Germline V gene lookup returns CDR1 MGHDK and CDR2 SYGVNS. CDR3 size: 17 residues. V lost 4 bases, J lost 4 bases, and 10 bases stayed unmatched. The CDR3 here is CASSGPGLAEGADTQYF. The CDR3 coding sequence is TGTGCCAGCAGTGGTCCGGGACTAGCGGAGGGCGCAGATACGCAGTATTTT.